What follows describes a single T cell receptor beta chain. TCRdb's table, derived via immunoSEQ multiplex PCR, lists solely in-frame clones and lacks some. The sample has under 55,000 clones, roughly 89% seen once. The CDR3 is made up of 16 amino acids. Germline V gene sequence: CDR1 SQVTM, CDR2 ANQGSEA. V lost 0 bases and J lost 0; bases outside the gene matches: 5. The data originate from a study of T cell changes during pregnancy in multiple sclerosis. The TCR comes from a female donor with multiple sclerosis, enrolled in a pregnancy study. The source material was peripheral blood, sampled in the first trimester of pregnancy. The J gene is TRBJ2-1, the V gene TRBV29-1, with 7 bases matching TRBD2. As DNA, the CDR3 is TGCAGCGTTGAAGAAGGGAGGGAGAGCTCCTACAATGAGCAGTTCTTC. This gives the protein CSVEEGRESSYNEQFF.